This entry describes one T cell receptor beta chain. What it binds is unknown. The data were produced by immunoSEQ multiplex PCR, yet TCRdb's version contains in-frame clones alone and is incomplete. The repertoire holds about 29,000 clones, with around nine tenths as singletons. The data derive from a study of OX40 agonist ivuxolimab in advanced cancers. Study background: An anti-OX40 (CD134) antibody with agonistic activity, ivuxolimab, was administered to patients. Patients received ivuxolimab, an intravenous treatment, every 2 weeks at 0.01 to 10 mg/kg. General observations from the study: Dose levels from 0.1 to 3.0 mg/kg saw CD4+ and CD8+ blood T cells expand clonally by week 6. Clonal expansion among partial responders at 0.1-3.0 mg/kg ranked near the lowest.

Germline CDR1 is SQVTM and CDR2 is ANQGSEA. This CDR3 has 14 residues. V was pared by 4 bases and J by 4 bases, with 13 bases between. Material: CD4+ or CD8+ T cells sorted from blood, obtained in a trial of the OX40 agonist ivuxolimab. The chain is built from TRBV29-1 and TRBJ2-2; D remains ambiguous. This clonotype originated in an adult with an advanced solid tumor such as melanoma, head and neck, liver or kidney cancer. The CDR3 loop reads CSVVWDFGTGELFF. DNA of the CDR3: TGCAGCGTTGTGTGGGATTTCGGCACCGGGGAGCTGTTTTTT.